Presented here are 14 T cell receptor beta chains from one specimen sequenced in a study of blood T cell repertoires in COVID-19. Produced via immunoSEQ multiplex PCR; TCRdb's table is partial and in-frame only. The top ten hold roughly 2.6% of the sample, which has 250,000 to 350,000 clones, roughly 85% seen once. The sequencing sample was made of PBMCs or T cells enriched from blood (not recorded which). The receptor set was obtained from a woman aged 45-65 years who had recovered from COVID-19.

This rearrangement joins TRBV27 to TRBJ2-5; 8 nucleotides agree with TRBD1. Germline-derived CDR1 and CDR2 are MNHEY and SMNVEV (reference sequence). The CDR3 is 15 residues long. V dropped 6 bases and J dropped 6; count of bases not matched to a gene: 12. The CDR3 DNA is TGTGCCAGCAGACCGTCCGGGACAGGCACGAAGACCCAGTACTTC. Translating it yields CASRPSGTGTKTQYF.

This clone was seen once. The chain combines TRBV19 with TRBJ2-1; 8 bases match TRBD2. From germline, CDR1 is LNHDA and CDR2 SQIVND (reference sequence). V was pared by 7 bases and J by 4 bases, with 3 bases of the junction left unmatched. This CDR3 is built from 13 residues. The CDR3 DNA is TGTGCCAGTACGAGCGGGGGTTACAATGAGCAGTTCTTC. This gives the protein CASTSGGYNEQFF. Combining the CDR3 with reference TRBV19 and TRBJ2-1 gives the whole variable domain DGGITQSPKYLFRKEGQNVTLSCEQNLNHDAMYWYRQDPGQGLRLIYYSQIVNDFQKGDIAEGYSVSREKKESFPLTVTSAQKNPTAFYLCASTSGGYNEQFFGPGTRLTVL.

The chain uses TRBV27 and TRBJ1-5, with TRBD1 matching over 8 bases. In germline, CDR1 is MNHEY, CDR2 SMNVEV (reference sequence). With 5 bases clipped from V and 0 bases from J, the junction kept 6 bases outside the gene matches. The CDR3 is 16 amino acids. DNA of the CDR3: TGTGCCAGCAGTCTAGGGACAGGCCTTAGCAATCAGCCCCAGCATTTT. It translates to CASSLGTGLSNQPQHF.

CDR3 sequence: CASSIDGAQNYGYTF. CDR3 coding DNA: TGTGCCAGTAGTATTGATGGGGCGCAGAACTATGGCTACACCTTC. The chain has TRBV19 and TRBJ1-2; tentative D call: TRBD1 (5 bases). The V end was cut by 3 bases, the J end by 2 bases, with 13 bases between. The CDR3 length is 15 residues. In germline, CDR1 is LNHDA, CDR2 SQIVND (reference sequence).

The rearrangement links TRBV10-1 to TRBJ2-3; TRBD1 might be the D (6 bases). The CDR3 totals 13 residues. The V end lost 8 bases, the J end lost 6 bases, and 15 bases lay between the germline ends. Germline V CDR1 and CDR2: WNHNN, SYGVQD (reference sequence). The CDR3 DNA reads as TGCGCCAGCGCGGACAGCAGAGTGGATACGCAGTATTTT. Translating it yields CASADSRVDTQYF.

The chain joins TRBV12-5 to TRBJ2-7; D remains unclear. V gave up 5 bases and J gave up 5 bases, with 7 bases separating them. The germline V gene encodes CDR1 LGHNT and CDR2 FRNRAP. This CDR3 contains 11 residues. The CDR3 sequence: CASGEIHEQYF. The DNA of the CDR3 is TGTGCTAGTGGTGAGATCCACGAGCAGTACTTC. Complete variable domain (other parts from reference TRBV12-5 and TRBJ2-7): DARVTQTPRHKVTEMGQEVTMRCQPILGHNTVFWYRQTMMQGLELLAYFRNRAPLDDSGMPKDRFSAEMPDATLATLKIQPSEPRDSAVYFCASGEIHEQYFGPGTRLTVT.

V is TRBV19 and J is TRBJ1-5; the match to TRBD1 covers 7 bases. This CDR3 is 14 amino acids long. Trimming took 2 bases from V and 7 from J; bases not matched to a gene: 5. Germline values: CDR1 LNHDA, CDR2 SQIVND (reference sequence). This CDR3 is CASSISQGGQPQHF. CDR3 DNA sequence: TGTGCCAGTAGTATAAGCCAGGGGGGACAGCCCCAGCATTTT.

About this clone itself: Other DNA sequences from this sample encode an identical CDR3 as well. This rearrangement joins TRBV18 to TRBJ2-5; 7 positions agree with TRBD2. The CDR3 contains 13 residues. V lost 3 bases, J lost 4 bases, and 2 bases stayed unmatched. Germline loops: CDR1 KGHSH, CDR2 LQKENI. The CDR3 spells CASSPGRVETQYF. The CDR3 DNA reads TGTGCCAGCTCACCGGGGAGGGTAGAGACCCAGTACTTC.

This chain joins TRBV5-6 and TRBJ1-5; 7 bases map to TRBD1. This CDR3 spans 15 amino acids. Germline V gene sequence: CDR1 SGHDT, CDR2 YYEEEE. V lost 1 base, J lost 3 bases, and 4 bases stayed unmatched. As DNA, the CDR3 is TGTGCCAGCAGCTTGTGGACAGGAATCAATCAGCCCCAGCATTTT. Amino acids: CASSLWTGINQPQHF.

V is TRBV6-5 and J is TRBJ2-7; 8 bases fit TRBD1. The CDR3 totals 14 residues. Losses at the gene ends were 8 bases for V and 2 bases for J; bases not matched to a gene: 8. Germline V gene lookup returns CDR1 MNHEY and CDR2 SVGAGI. DNA for the CDR3: TGTGCCAGCTCCCGGGACAGGCCTCCCTACGAGCAGTACTTC. This translates into CASSRDRPPYEQYF.

The rearrangement links TRBV4-1 to TRBJ1-5; D call uncertain. The CDR3 sequence is 16 residues long. Germline V gene lookup returns CDR1 MGHRA and CDR2 YSYEKL. The germline V and J ends were trimmed by 2 bases and 0 bases, with 11 bases remaining between them. The CDR3 region is CASSQTPGNSNQPQHF. In DNA, the CDR3 is TGCGCCAGCAGCCAAACCCCAGGAAATAGCAATCAGCCCCAGCATTTT.

This clone was detected a few times. V usage is TRBV12-3 or TRBV12-4 and J usage is TRBJ1-1; no reliable D call. Trimming took 5 bases from V and 6 from J, leaving 13 bases between them. CDR3 length equals 13 residues. The CDR3 DNA is TGTGCCAGCAGTCCAACCCAGGTCGCTGAAGCTTTCTTT. The encoded protein is CASSPTQVAEAFF.

The rearrangement joins TRBV10-1 to TRBJ1-1; D might be TRBD1 (5 bases). The CDR3 consists of 12 residues. The V gene's germline CDR1 is WNHNN and CDR2 SYGVQD (reference sequence). Trimming shortened V by 6 bases and J by 8 bases, and 13 bases separated the two germline ends. CDR3 protein: CASSRGGAEAFF. CDR3 DNA: TGCGCCAGCAGCCGGGGCGGGGCCGAAGCTTTCTTT.

The chain carries TRBV9 and TRBJ1-2; D might be TRBD1 (5 bases). Looked up from germline, CDR1 is SGDLS and CDR2 is YYNGEE. V was pared by 3 bases and J by 4 bases, with 10 bases between. The CDR3 is 13 residues long. CDR3 loop: CASSEQGLYGYTF. The CDR3 coding sequence is TGTGCCAGCAGCGAGCAGGGCCTCTATGGCTACACCTTC.